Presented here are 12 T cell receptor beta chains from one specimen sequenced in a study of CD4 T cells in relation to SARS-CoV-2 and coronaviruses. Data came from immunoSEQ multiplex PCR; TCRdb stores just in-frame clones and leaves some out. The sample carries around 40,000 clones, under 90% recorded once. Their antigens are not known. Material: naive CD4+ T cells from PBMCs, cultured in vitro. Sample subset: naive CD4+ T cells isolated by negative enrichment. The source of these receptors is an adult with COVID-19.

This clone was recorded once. This chain's CDR3 is CASRQGGRPGNEQFF. DNA of the CDR3: TGTGCCAGCCGCCAAGGCGGGAGACCAGGCAATGAGCAGTTCTTC. This chain uses TRBV6-5 with TRBJ2-1, with 7 bases that match TRBD2. CDR3 length: 15 amino acids. V shed 8 bases, J shed 6 bases, and the junction held 13 bases outside the gene matches. Germline CDR1 is MNHEY and CDR2 is SVGAGI.

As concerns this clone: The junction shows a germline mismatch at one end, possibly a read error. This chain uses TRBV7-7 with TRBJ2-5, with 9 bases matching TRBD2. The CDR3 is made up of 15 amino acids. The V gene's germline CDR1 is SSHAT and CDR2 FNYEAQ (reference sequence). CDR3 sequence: CASSLVAGAGETQYF. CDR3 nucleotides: TGTGCTAGCAGCTTGGTAGCGGGAGCGGGGGAGACCCAGTACTTC.

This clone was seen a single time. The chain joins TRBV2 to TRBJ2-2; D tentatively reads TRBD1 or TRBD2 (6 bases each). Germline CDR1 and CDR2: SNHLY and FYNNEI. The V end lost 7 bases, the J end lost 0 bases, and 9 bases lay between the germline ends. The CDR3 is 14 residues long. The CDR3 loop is CASNRDSNTGELFF. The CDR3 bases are TGTGCCAGCAACAGGGACTCGAACACCGGGGAGCTGTTTTTT.

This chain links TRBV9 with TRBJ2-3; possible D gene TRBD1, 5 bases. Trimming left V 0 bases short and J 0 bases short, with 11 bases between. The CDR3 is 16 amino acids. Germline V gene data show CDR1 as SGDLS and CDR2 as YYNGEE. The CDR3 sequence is CASSVVLTASTDTQYF. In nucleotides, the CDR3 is TGTGCCAGCAGCGTAGTGCTGACAGCAAGCACAGATACGCAGTATTTT. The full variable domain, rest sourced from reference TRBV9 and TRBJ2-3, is DSGVTQTPKHLITATGQRVTLRCSPRSGDLSVYWYQQSLDQGLQFLIQYYNGEERAKGNILERFSAQQFPDLHSELNLSSLELGDSALYFCASSVVLTASTDTQYFGPGTRLTVL.

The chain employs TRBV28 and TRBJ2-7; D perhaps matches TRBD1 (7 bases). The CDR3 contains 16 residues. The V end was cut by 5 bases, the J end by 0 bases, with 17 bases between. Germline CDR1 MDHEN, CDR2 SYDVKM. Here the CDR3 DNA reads TGTGCCAGCAGTCCGCACTCAGGGGGGCTCTCCTACGAGCAGTACTTC. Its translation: CASSPHSGGLSYEQYF.

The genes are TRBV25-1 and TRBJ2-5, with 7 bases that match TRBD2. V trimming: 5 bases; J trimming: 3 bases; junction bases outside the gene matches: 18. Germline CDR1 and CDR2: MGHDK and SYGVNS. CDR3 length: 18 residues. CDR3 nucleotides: TGTGCCAGCAGTCCCCGGGAAGGCCGGGACTATGCAGAAGAGACCCAGTACTTC. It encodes CASSPREGRDYAEETQYF. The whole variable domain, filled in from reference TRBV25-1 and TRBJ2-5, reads EADIYQTPRYLVIGTGKKITLECSQTMGHDKMYWYQQDPGMELHLIHYSYGVNSTEKGDLSSESTVSRIRTEHFPLTLESARPSHTSQYLCASSPREGRDYAEETQYFGPGTRLLVL.

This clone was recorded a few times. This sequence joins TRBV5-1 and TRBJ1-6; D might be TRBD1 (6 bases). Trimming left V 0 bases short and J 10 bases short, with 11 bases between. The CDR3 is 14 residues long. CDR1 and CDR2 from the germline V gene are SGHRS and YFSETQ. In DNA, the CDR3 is TGCGCCAGCAGCTTGGGACAGGAACGATCACCCCTCCACTTT. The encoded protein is CASSLGQERSPLHF. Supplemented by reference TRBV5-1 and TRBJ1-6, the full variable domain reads KAGVTQTPRYLIKTRGQQVTLSCSPISGHRSVSWYQQTPGQGLQFLFEYFSETQRNKGNFPGRFSGRQFSNSRSEMNVSTLELGDSALYLCASSLGQERSPLHFGNGTRLTVT.

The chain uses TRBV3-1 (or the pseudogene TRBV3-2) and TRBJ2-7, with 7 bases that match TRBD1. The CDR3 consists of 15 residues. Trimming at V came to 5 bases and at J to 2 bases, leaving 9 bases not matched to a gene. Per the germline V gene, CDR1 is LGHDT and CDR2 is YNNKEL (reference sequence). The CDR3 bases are TGTGCCAGCAGCTACACCTGGACAGGAGCCTACGAGCAGTACTTC. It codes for CASSYTWTGAYEQYF.

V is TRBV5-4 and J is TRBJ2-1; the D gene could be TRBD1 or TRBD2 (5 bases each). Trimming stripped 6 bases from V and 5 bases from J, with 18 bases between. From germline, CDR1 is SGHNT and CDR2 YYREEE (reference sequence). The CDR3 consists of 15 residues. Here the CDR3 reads CASMTSGTVNNEQFF. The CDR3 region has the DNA TGTGCCAGCATGACCTCCGGGACGGTTAACAATGAGCAGTTCTTC.

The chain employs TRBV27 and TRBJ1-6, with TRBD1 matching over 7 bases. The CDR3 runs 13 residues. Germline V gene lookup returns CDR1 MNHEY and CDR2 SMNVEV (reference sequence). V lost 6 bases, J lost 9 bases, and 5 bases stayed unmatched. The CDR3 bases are TGTGCCAGCAGCGAGGGGGCGGGTTCACCCCTCCACTTT. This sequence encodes CASSEGAGSPLHF.

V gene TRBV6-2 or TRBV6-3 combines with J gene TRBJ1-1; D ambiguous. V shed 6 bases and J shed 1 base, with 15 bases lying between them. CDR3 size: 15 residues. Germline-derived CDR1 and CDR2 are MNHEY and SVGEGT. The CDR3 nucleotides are TGTGCCAGCAGCCGGTGGACCGCCTCGAACACTGAAGCTTTCTTT. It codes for CASSRWTASNTEAFF.

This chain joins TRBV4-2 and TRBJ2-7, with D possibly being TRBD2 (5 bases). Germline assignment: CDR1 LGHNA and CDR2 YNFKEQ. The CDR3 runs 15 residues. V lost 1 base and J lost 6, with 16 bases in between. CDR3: CASSQVTSEPGEQYF. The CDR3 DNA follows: TGTGCCAGCAGCCAAGTAACTAGTGAACCTGGCGAGCAGTACTTC.